These 11 T cell receptor beta chains came from one sample sequenced in a study of blood T cell repertoires in COVID-19. Assay: immunoSEQ multiplex PCR; the TCRdb copy retains only in-frame clones and omits some. The sample carries 500,000 or so clones, about nine tenths recorded once. Input material: PBMCs or T cells enriched from blood (not recorded which). Receptors originate from a young woman who had recovered from COVID-19.

The chain couples TRBV11-3 to TRBJ2-5, with 10 bases matching TRBD1. CDR3 length: 16 residues. J lost 3 bases, V lost 1 base, and 5 bases had no gene match. CDR1 is SGHNT and CDR2 is YENEEA in the germline V gene. In DNA, the CDR3 is TGTGCCAGCAGCTTAGGACAGGGGGCGTCGGAAGAGACCCAGTACTTC. Translation: CASSLGQGASEETQYF. The full variable domain, rest sourced from reference TRBV11-3 and TRBJ2-5, is EAGVVQSPRYKIIEKKQPVAFWCNPISGHNTLYWYLQNLGQGPELLIRYENEEAVDDSQLPKDRFSAERLKGVDSTLKIQPAELGDSAVYLCASSLGQGASEETQYFGPGTRLLVL.

This chain links TRBV20-1 with TRBJ1-4; TRBD1 is a possible D gene (5 bases). Germline CDR1 DFQATT, CDR2 SNEGSKA (reference sequence). The V gene lost 3 bases and the J gene lost 3 bases, with 8 bases spanning the gap. This CDR3 comprises 13 residues. DNA of the CDR3: TGCAGTGCTAGTGCGGGGGCTAATGAAAAACTGTTTTTT. It is translated as CSASAGANEKLFF.

The J gene is TRBJ1-2, the V gene TRBV5-1; TRBD1 might be the D (6 bases). V lost 3 bases and J 2 bases, leaving 20 bases between the germline ends. The V gene's germline CDR1 is SGHRS and CDR2 YFSETQ. This CDR3 comprises 17 residues. The CDR3 nucleotides read TGCGCCAGCAGCTCGTCTGGCCCCACAGGGACCAACTATGGCTACACCTTC. This translates into CASSSSGPTGTNYGYTF.

The chain's CDR3 is CASSDEAGIEQYF. The DNA of the CDR3 is TGTGCCAGCAGTGACGAAGCGGGGATCGAGCAGTACTTC. J is TRBJ2-7 and V is TRBV2; 7 positions match TRBD2. Germline V gives CDR1 SNHLY, CDR2 FYNNEI. The CDR3 extends over 13 amino acids. Trimming cost V 3 bases and J 6 bases; bases outside gene matches: 5.

V gene TRBV12-5 combines with J gene TRBJ1-5, with 11 nucleotides matching TRBD1. This CDR3 region has 18 residues. Germline assignment: CDR1 LGHNT and CDR2 FRNRAP. Losses at the gene ends were 0 bases for V and 7 bases for J; bases not matched to a gene: 11. The CDR3 DNA is TGTGCTAGTGGTTTGGTACTTCAGGGGACAGGGGGACGGCAGCCCCAGCATTTT. Translation: CASGLVLQGTGGRQPQHF.

This clone was picked up one time. V usage is TRBV28 and J usage is TRBJ1-2; tentatively, D is TRBD1 (6 bases). Trimming removed 4 bases at V and 5 bases at J, with 11 bases between. CDR3 length: 13 amino acids. Per the germline V gene, CDR1 is MDHEN and CDR2 is SYDVKM. The CDR3 DNA reads as TGTGCCAGCAGTTCCTCAGGGGAATATGGCTACACCTTC. Its translation: CASSSSGEYGYTF.

The chain couples TRBV4-1 to TRBJ1-3, with D possibly matching TRBD1 (6 bases). Germline V lookup: CDR1 MGHRA, CDR2 YSYEKL. The V and J ends lost 2 bases and 5 bases respectively, with 13 bases between them. The length of the CDR3 is 15 residues. This chain's CDR3 is CASSQPRTVRNTIYF. As DNA, the CDR3 is TGCGCCAGCAGCCAACCTCGGACAGTCCGAAACACCATATATTTT.

This clone was counted a single time. The chain has TRBV12-3 or TRBV12-4 and TRBJ1-1; D remains ambiguous. Trimming pared 5 bases from V and 10 bases from J, leaving 14 bases between. This CDR3 contains 12 residues. This chain's CDR3 is CASSPARSRAFF. The DNA of the CDR3 is TGTGCCAGCAGTCCCGCGAGGTCCCGAGCTTTCTTT.

V and J are TRBV14 and TRBJ2-5; TRBD2 is a possible D gene (5 bases). The V gene's germline CDR1 is SGHDN and CDR2 FVKESK. Trimming took 4 bases from V and 3 from J, leaving 21 bases between them. This CDR3 is 17 amino acids long. The CDR3 nucleotides are TGTGCCAGCAGCCTGAGGGCAGGAATAAGTGGGGAAGAGACCCAGTACTTC. Translated: CASSLRAGISGEETQYF.

This chain joins TRBV12-5 and TRBJ1-2; a weak D match, TRBD1 (6 bases). The germline V gene has CDR1 LGHNT and CDR2 FRNRAP. The CDR3 has 13 amino acids. V lost 8 bases to trimming and J lost 6 bases, with 16 bases between them. Written as DNA, the CDR3 is TGTGCTAGTTCCCCCGACAGGTTCCATGGCTACACCTTC. Translated: CASSPDRFHGYTF.

About this clone: Other DNA sequences in this specimen translate into the identical CDR3. V and J are TRBV19 and TRBJ1-3; the D is unclear. CDR3 length equals 13 residues. The V end lost 3 bases, the J end lost 5 bases, and 8 bases lay between the germline ends. CDR1 is LNHDA and CDR2 is SQIVND in the germline V gene (reference sequence). The chain's CDR3 is CASSILGRNTIYF. The CDR3 DNA reads as TGTGCCAGTAGTATTTTGGGCAGAAACACCATATATTTT.